Included here is one T cell receptor (beta chain) sequence, with context. Incorporation of UMIs carrying a 6-nucleotide sample barcode was performed by template switching. TCRdb re-called the 5' RACE reads; one entry per CDR3 protein, DNA not given. The listing contains over 110,000 distinct CDR3 sequences. The data were obtained in a study of monozygotic twins with inflammatory bowel disease. CDR1 MRHNA and CDR2 SNTAGT come from the germline V gene. The CDR3 sequence is 13 residues long. The TCR originated in a human donor with ulcerative colitis or Crohn's disease, or a healthy co-twin of an affected twin (not recorded which). V usage is TRBV6-4 and J usage is TRBJ1-2. Sequences were obtained from blood. The CDR3 sequence is CASSASAGLGYTF.